This passage covers 17 T cell receptor beta chains from one sample sequenced in a study of PD-L1 blockade in urothelial cancer. The protocol was immunoSEQ multiplex PCR, while the TCRdb copy is restricted to in-frame clones and leaves out a portion. The sample includes 100,000 to 150,000 clones, roughly 86% of them seen just once. Documented time point: peripheral blood 6 weeks after treatment start. The sample was PBMCs, taken around atezolizumab (anti-PD-L1) treatment. Source of these receptors: a man aged 45 to 65 with urothelial cancer.

CDR3 residues: CASKSSGTSGYNEQFF. CDR3 DNA sequence: TGTGCCAGCAAATCATCCGGGACTAGCGGCTACAATGAGCAGTTCTTC. The V call is TRBV28, the J call TRBJ2-1, with 11 bases fitting TRBD2. The V segment lost 7 bases and the J segment 3 bases; nucleotides outside the gene matches: 8. CDR3 length equals 16 residues. Germline lookup yields CDR1 MDHEN and CDR2 SYDVKM. The whole variable domain, filled in from reference TRBV28 and TRBJ2-1, reads DVKVTQSSRYLVKRTGEKVFLECVQDMDHENMFWYRQDPGLGLRLIYFSYDVKMKEKGDIPEGYSVSREKKERFSLILESASTNQTSMYLCASKSSGTSGYNEQFFGPGTRLTVL.

This chain links TRBV30 with TRBJ2-7; 7 nucleotides align to TRBD1. The V segment lost 3 bases and the J segment 4 bases; nucleotides outside the gene matches: 9. Germline CDR1 and CDR2: GTSNPN and SVGIG (reference sequence). The CDR3 length is 14 residues. CDR3: CAWRKGQVGYEQYF. CDR3 nucleotides: TGTGCCTGGAGAAAAGGACAGGTTGGGTACGAGCAGTACTTC.

The chain employs TRBV5-1 and TRBJ2-1; 7 nucleotides agree with TRBD1. The CDR3 runs 15 residues. Germline assignment: CDR1 SGHRS and CDR2 YFSETQ. The V gene end was trimmed by 4 bases and the J gene end by 3 bases; junction bases not matched to a gene: 7. CDR3 DNA sequence: TGCGCCAGCAGCCTAGGACAGGCTCTCTACAATGAGCAGTTCTTC. This gives the protein CASSLGQALYNEQFF.

This chain connects TRBV5-1 to TRBJ2-7; 12 nucleotides line up with TRBD1. The ends lost 0 bases at V and 0 bases at J; junction bases unmatched: 10. CDR1 and CDR2 (germline): SGHRS, YFSETQ. The CDR3 has 19 residues. The CDR3 is CASSLGRDRGLSSSYEQYF. Written as DNA, the CDR3 is TGCGCCAGCAGCTTGGGCCGGGACAGGGGGCTATCAAGCTCCTACGAGCAGTACTTC.

V usage is TRBV5-1 and J usage is TRBJ2-7; 9 bases line up with TRBD2. There are 14 residues in the CDR3. The ends lost 4 bases at V and 4 bases at J; junction bases unmatched: 6. The germline V gene encodes CDR1 SGHRS and CDR2 YFSETQ. As DNA, the CDR3 is TGCGCCAGCAGCCAGACTAGCGGCTCATACGAGCAGTACTTC. It specifies CASSQTSGSYEQYF. Variable domain in full (rest from reference TRBV5-1 and TRBJ2-7): KAGVTQTPRYLIKTRGQQVTLSCSPISGHRSVSWYQQTPGQGLQFLFEYFSETQRNKGNFPGRFSGRQFSNSRSEMNVSTLELGDSALYLCASSQTSGSYEQYFGPGTRLTVT.

This sequence joins TRBV7-9 and TRBJ1-2; TRBD1 might be the D (5 bases). Between the trimmed V and J ends, which lost 0 bases and 4 bases, there was a span of 15 bases. The CDR3 is 16 residues long. In germline, CDR1 is SEHNR, CDR2 FQNEAQ (reference sequence). The CDR3 reads CASSLARMEGTYGYTF. The CDR3 nucleotides read TGTGCCAGCAGCTTAGCACGAATGGAGGGGACCTATGGCTACACCTTC.

The CDR3 here is CASSIVTGQNYGYTF. The CDR3 region has the DNA TGTGCCAGTAGTATTGTAACAGGGCAGAACTATGGCTACACCTTC. V gene TRBV19 combines with J gene TRBJ1-2; perhaps TRBD1 as D (6 bases). V lost 3 bases and J lost 2, with 13 bases in between. This CDR3 is 15 amino acids long. Germline assignment: CDR1 LNHDA and CDR2 SQIVND (reference sequence).

The V call is TRBV28, the J call TRBJ2-7; the D gene is possibly TRBD2 (6 bases). The CDR3 length is 13 residues. From germline, CDR1 is MDHEN and CDR2 SYDVKM. Trimming took off 6 bases at V and 2 bases at J, with 11 bases between the two ends. This CDR3 reads CASSLAGTYEQYF. DNA of the CDR3: TGTGCCAGCAGCCTGGCGGGGACCTACGAGCAGTACTTC.

The chain couples TRBV7-9 to TRBJ1-5; TRBD1 might be the D (6 bases). The CDR3 totals 13 residues. V shed 0 bases and J shed 8 bases, with 8 bases lying between them. Germline values: CDR1 SEHNR, CDR2 FQNEAQ (reference sequence). In nucleotides, the CDR3 is TGTGCCAGCAGCTTAGCCTACAGGGAGCCCCAGCATTTT. As protein: CASSLAYREPQHF.

This clone has only a few counts. Other DNA sequences in the same sample also yield this CDR3. The chain combines TRBV7-2 with TRBJ1-2; 7 bases match TRBD1. V was pared by 6 bases and J by 3 bases, with 7 bases of the junction left unmatched. The germline CDR1 and CDR2 sequences are SGHTA and FQGNSA. This CDR3 spans 14 amino acids. The CDR3 region has the DNA TGTGCCAGCAGTTTTAACCAGGGGGACTATGGCTACACCTTC. This encodes CASSFNQGDYGYTF.

The J gene is TRBJ2-1, the V gene TRBV7-6, with 10 bases matching TRBD2. V dropped 1 base and J dropped 7; count of bases not matched to a gene: 13. This CDR3 has 18 residues. Germline CDR1 and CDR2: SGHVS and FNYEAQ. CDR3 in DNA: TGTGCCAGCAGCTTAGTAGCTAGCGGGAGCGGAGCCGAAAATGAGCAGTTCTTC. Translation gives CASSLVASGSGAENEQFF.

This rearrangement joins TRBV6-4 to TRBJ2-3; 7 positions agree with TRBD2. In germline, CDR1 is MRHNA, CDR2 SNTAGT. The CDR3 length is 15 residues. V shed 0 bases, J shed 5 bases, and the junction held 5 bases outside the gene matches. The CDR3: CASSDSGGGRDTQYF. Written as DNA, the CDR3 is TGTGCCAGCAGTGACTCTGGGGGAGGGAGAGATACGCAGTATTTT.

The chain has TRBV5-6 and TRBJ1-5; the D is unclear. The CDR3 is made up of 13 amino acids. Germline V gives CDR1 SGHDT, CDR2 YYEEEE. The V and J ends lost 3 bases and 1 base respectively, with 5 bases between them. CDR3 amino acids: CASSSGSNQPQHF. CDR3 coding DNA: TGTGCCAGCAGCTCCGGGAGCAATCAGCCCCAGCATTTT.

V gene TRBV19 combines with J gene TRBJ2-3; no clear D gene. The V end lost 3 bases, the J end lost 0 bases, and 13 bases lay between the germline ends. Germline lookup yields CDR1 LNHDA and CDR2 SQIVND (reference sequence). The CDR3 has 16 amino acids. The CDR3 reads CASSMFVVSSTDTQYF. The CDR3 DNA follows: TGTGCCAGTAGTATGTTCGTAGTCTCTAGCACAGATACGCAGTATTTT.

The CDR3 DNA reads TGTGCCAGCAGTTACTCGACAGGGTCCTATAATTCACCCCTCCACTTT. It specifies CASSYSTGSYNSPLHF. The gene calls are TRBV6-5 and TRBJ1-6; 7 positions match TRBD1. Trimming cost V 0 bases and J 1 base; bases outside gene matches: 0. The germline V gene encodes CDR1 MNHEY and CDR2 SVGAGI. The CDR3 totals 16 residues.

The chain uses TRBV5-1 and TRBJ2-5; maybe TRBD1 (6 bases). The CDR3 length is 16 residues. V was shortened by 0 bases and J by 5 bases, with 17 bases between the two germline ends. Germline CDR1 SGHRS, CDR2 YFSETQ. CDR3 amino acids: CASSLAPGASGETQYF. The CDR3 DNA reads TGCGCCAGCAGCTTGGCGCCAGGGGCTAGTGGGGAGACCCAGTACTTC.

The chain joins TRBV14 to TRBJ1-6, with D possibly matching TRBD1 (5 bases). This CDR3 comprises 16 residues. V lost 3 bases to trimming and J lost 8 bases, with 17 bases between them. Germline assignment: CDR1 SGHDN and CDR2 FVKESK. CDR3 nucleotides: TGTGCCAGCAGCCACGGACATCGCCTTTGGGATTCACCCCTCCACTTT. This gives the protein CASSHGHRLWDSPLHF. Full variable domain (rest looked up from reference TRBV14 and TRBJ1-6): EAGVTQFPSHSVIEKGQTVTLRCDPISGHDNLYWYRRVMGKEIKFLLHFVKESKQDESGMPNNRFLAERTGGTYSTLKVQPAELEDSGVYFCASSHGHRLWDSPLHFGNGTRLTVT.